The 17 T cell receptor beta chains listed next were all sequenced from one sample in a study of blood T cell repertoires in COVID-19. Generated by immunoSEQ multiplex PCR, the TCRdb table keeps only in-frame clones and is missing some. The sample records 270,000 or so clones, approximately 91% being singletons. Sequencing used peripheral blood. The origin of the receptors is a woman in her thirties or forties who had recovered from COVID-19.

The chain uses TRBV30 and TRBJ2-2; TRBD2 matches 9 bases. The CDR3 sequence is 16 residues long. Germline-derived CDR1 and CDR2 are GTSNPN and SVGIG (reference sequence). V shed 1 base and J 3 bases; nucleotides not matched to a gene: 6. The CDR3 DNA reads as TGTGCCTGGAGTGGATACGCGGGAGGGTACACCGGGGAGCTGTTTTTT. Translating it yields CAWSGYAGGYTGELFF.

J is TRBJ2-5 and V is TRBV19; a weak D match, TRBD1 (6 bases). In germline, CDR1 is LNHDA, CDR2 SQIVND (reference sequence). The CDR3 loop spans 14 amino acids. Deletions cut 4 bases from V and 5 bases from J, with 14 bases between. The chain's CDR3 is CASSTDRIGETQYF. The CDR3 DNA is TGTGCCAGTAGTACCGACAGGATTGGCGAGACCCAGTACTTC.

CDR3 protein: CAWNLAGQYGELFF. The CDR3 DNA is TGTGCCTGGAATCTAGCGGGACAGTACGGGGAGCTGTTTTTT. This rearrangement joins TRBV30 to TRBJ2-2, with 9 bases aligning to TRBD2. Trimming at V came to 4 bases and at J to 7 bases, leaving 7 bases not matched to a gene. CDR1 is GTSNPN, CDR2 SVGIG, per germline (reference sequence). The CDR3 is 14 amino acids.

This clone has more than one count but fewer than ten. V is TRBV7-9 and J is TRBJ2-3; D is possibly TRBD2 (6 bases). The V gene's germline CDR1 is SEHNR and CDR2 FQNEAQ (reference sequence). V lost 4 bases to trimming and J lost 3 bases, with 14 bases between them. The CDR3 runs 15 residues. The DNA of the CDR3 is TGTGCCAGCAGCTGGATGAATGGGGGGACAGATACGCAGTATTTT. Its protein product is CASSWMNGGTDTQYF.

The chain links TRBV10-3 to TRBJ2-2; 8 bases agree with TRBD1. From germline, CDR1 is ENHRY and CDR2 SYGVKD. The CDR3 length is 13 residues. The junction had 4 bases not matched to a gene; V was cut back by 11 bases and J by 2 bases. The CDR3 protein is CASGTGNTGELFF. CDR3 nucleotides: TGTGCCTCGGGGACAGGTAACACCGGGGAGCTGTTTTTT.

J is TRBJ2-5 and V is TRBV5-1; no reliable D call. Trimming pared 4 bases from V and 7 bases from J, leaving 5 bases between. Per the germline V gene, CDR1 is SGHRS and CDR2 is YFSETQ. The CDR3 loop spans 10 amino acids. As DNA, the CDR3 is TGCGCCAGCAGCCCGGGGACCCAGTACTTC. This codes for CASSPGTQYF.

This chain connects TRBV2 to TRBJ1-2, with 10 bases lining up with TRBD1. The CDR3 consists of 16 residues. Germline values: CDR1 SNHLY, CDR2 FYNNEI. After removal of 1 base from V and 8 bases from J, the junction contained 10 bases not matched to a gene. The CDR3 sequence is CASSEVGTGDRIGYTF. In DNA form, the CDR3 reads TGTGCCAGCAGTGAAGTGGGGACAGGGGACAGGATAGGCTACACCTTC.

This clone occurred once. This chain connects TRBV12-3 or TRBV12-4 to TRBJ2-7; D might be TRBD2 (5 bases). Trimming took 5 bases from V and 3 from J, leaving 11 bases between them. The CDR3 covers 13 residues. In DNA, the CDR3 is TGTGCCAGCAGTGCTATCCGGGGCTACGAGCAGTACTTC. Encoded protein: CASSAIRGYEQYF.

This chain uses TRBV27 with TRBJ2-3; 7 nucleotides agree with TRBD2. Germline loops: CDR1 MNHEY, CDR2 SMNVEV (reference sequence). CDR3 size: 14 residues. V shed 7 bases and J 2 bases; nucleotides not matched to a gene: 6. As DNA, the CDR3 is TGTGCCAGCACTAGCGGAGGATTCACAGATACGCAGTATTTT. Amino acids: CASTSGGFTDTQYF.

CDR3 in DNA: TGTGCCAGCAGCGTATCGGGTGGCAATCAGCCCCAGCATTTT. Residues: CASSVSGGNQPQHF. V gene TRBV9 combines with J gene TRBJ1-5; D is unresolved. In germline, CDR1 is SGDLS, CDR2 YYNGEE. The CDR3 is made up of 14 amino acids. The V gene lost 1 base and the J gene lost 2 bases, with 7 bases spanning the gap.

V and J are TRBV4-2 and TRBJ2-7; no clear D gene. The germline CDR1 and CDR2 sequences are LGHNA and YNFKEQ. V lost 4 bases, J lost 2 bases, and 15 bases lay in between. CDR3 size: 15 residues. The CDR3 DNA reads as TGTGCCAGCAGCCCCTCGGCGGTTTCGACCTACGAGCAGTACTTC. This gives the protein CASSPSAVSTYEQYF.

The chain has TRBV21-1 and TRBJ2-1; TRBD2, the table's D call, was not compared with the DNA. TRBV21-1 is designated a pseudogene. The CDR3 sequence is 16 residues long. CDR3: CASRLTGLAGHNEQFF. CDR3 DNA sequence: TGTGCCAGCCGATTGACAGGACTAGCGGGCCACAATGAGCAGTTCTTC.

The CDR3 reads CASSLGYYFSYNEQFF. The CDR3 DNA reads as TGTGCCAGCAGCTTAGGGTACTATTTCTCCTACAATGAGCAGTTCTTC. The chain uses TRBV7-2 and TRBJ2-1; D call uncertain. Trimming cost V 1 base and J 0 bases, with 10 bases left between them. Germline V gene sequence: CDR1 SGHTA, CDR2 FQGNSA. The CDR3 loop spans 16 amino acids. The full variable domain, in which reference TRBV7-2 and TRBJ2-1 provide the parts outside the CDR3, is GAGVSQSPSNKVTEKGKDVELRCDPISGHTALYWYRQSLGQGLEFLIYFQGNSAPDKSGLPSDRFSAERTGGSVSTLTIQRTQQEDSAVYLCASSLGYYFSYNEQFFGPGTRLTVL.

The chain links TRBV9 to TRBJ1-2, with unresolved D. The CDR3 is 11 amino acids. Germline-derived CDR1 and CDR2 are SGDLS and YYNGEE. Trimming cost V 4 bases and J 8 bases, with 9 bases left between them. The CDR3 is CASSSRNGYTF. The DNA of the CDR3 is TGTGCCAGCAGCTCCAGGAACGGCTACACCTTC.

The chain employs TRBV7-9 and TRBJ2-2, with D unclear. The CDR3 covers 12 residues. Germline CDR1 reads SEHNR; CDR2 reads FQNEAQ (reference sequence). V gave up 6 bases and J gave up 8 bases, with 10 bases separating them. CDR3 DNA sequence: TGTGCCAGCAGGCGAGTTTCAGGGGAGCTGTTTTTT. It is translated as CASRRVSGELFF.

The chain combines TRBV7-9 with TRBJ2-7; 7 bases are a match to TRBD1. J lost 4 bases, V lost 4 bases, and 4 bases had no gene match. The germline V gene encodes CDR1 SEHNR and CDR2 FQNEAQ (reference sequence). The CDR3 contains 13 residues. The CDR3 DNA reads as TGTGCCAGCAGCTCACCGACAGGGTACGAGCAGTACTTC. Amino acids: CASSSPTGYEQYF.

V usage is TRBV29-1 and J usage is TRBJ2-2; 14 nucleotides agree with TRBD2. V shed 6 bases and J 7 bases; nucleotides not matched to a gene: 1. This CDR3 has 13 residues. Looked up from germline, CDR1 is SQVTM and CDR2 is ANQGSEA. The CDR3 nucleotides read TGCAGCGTGGGGACTAGCGGGAGCGGGGAGCTGTTTTTT. It is translated as CSVGTSGSGELFF.